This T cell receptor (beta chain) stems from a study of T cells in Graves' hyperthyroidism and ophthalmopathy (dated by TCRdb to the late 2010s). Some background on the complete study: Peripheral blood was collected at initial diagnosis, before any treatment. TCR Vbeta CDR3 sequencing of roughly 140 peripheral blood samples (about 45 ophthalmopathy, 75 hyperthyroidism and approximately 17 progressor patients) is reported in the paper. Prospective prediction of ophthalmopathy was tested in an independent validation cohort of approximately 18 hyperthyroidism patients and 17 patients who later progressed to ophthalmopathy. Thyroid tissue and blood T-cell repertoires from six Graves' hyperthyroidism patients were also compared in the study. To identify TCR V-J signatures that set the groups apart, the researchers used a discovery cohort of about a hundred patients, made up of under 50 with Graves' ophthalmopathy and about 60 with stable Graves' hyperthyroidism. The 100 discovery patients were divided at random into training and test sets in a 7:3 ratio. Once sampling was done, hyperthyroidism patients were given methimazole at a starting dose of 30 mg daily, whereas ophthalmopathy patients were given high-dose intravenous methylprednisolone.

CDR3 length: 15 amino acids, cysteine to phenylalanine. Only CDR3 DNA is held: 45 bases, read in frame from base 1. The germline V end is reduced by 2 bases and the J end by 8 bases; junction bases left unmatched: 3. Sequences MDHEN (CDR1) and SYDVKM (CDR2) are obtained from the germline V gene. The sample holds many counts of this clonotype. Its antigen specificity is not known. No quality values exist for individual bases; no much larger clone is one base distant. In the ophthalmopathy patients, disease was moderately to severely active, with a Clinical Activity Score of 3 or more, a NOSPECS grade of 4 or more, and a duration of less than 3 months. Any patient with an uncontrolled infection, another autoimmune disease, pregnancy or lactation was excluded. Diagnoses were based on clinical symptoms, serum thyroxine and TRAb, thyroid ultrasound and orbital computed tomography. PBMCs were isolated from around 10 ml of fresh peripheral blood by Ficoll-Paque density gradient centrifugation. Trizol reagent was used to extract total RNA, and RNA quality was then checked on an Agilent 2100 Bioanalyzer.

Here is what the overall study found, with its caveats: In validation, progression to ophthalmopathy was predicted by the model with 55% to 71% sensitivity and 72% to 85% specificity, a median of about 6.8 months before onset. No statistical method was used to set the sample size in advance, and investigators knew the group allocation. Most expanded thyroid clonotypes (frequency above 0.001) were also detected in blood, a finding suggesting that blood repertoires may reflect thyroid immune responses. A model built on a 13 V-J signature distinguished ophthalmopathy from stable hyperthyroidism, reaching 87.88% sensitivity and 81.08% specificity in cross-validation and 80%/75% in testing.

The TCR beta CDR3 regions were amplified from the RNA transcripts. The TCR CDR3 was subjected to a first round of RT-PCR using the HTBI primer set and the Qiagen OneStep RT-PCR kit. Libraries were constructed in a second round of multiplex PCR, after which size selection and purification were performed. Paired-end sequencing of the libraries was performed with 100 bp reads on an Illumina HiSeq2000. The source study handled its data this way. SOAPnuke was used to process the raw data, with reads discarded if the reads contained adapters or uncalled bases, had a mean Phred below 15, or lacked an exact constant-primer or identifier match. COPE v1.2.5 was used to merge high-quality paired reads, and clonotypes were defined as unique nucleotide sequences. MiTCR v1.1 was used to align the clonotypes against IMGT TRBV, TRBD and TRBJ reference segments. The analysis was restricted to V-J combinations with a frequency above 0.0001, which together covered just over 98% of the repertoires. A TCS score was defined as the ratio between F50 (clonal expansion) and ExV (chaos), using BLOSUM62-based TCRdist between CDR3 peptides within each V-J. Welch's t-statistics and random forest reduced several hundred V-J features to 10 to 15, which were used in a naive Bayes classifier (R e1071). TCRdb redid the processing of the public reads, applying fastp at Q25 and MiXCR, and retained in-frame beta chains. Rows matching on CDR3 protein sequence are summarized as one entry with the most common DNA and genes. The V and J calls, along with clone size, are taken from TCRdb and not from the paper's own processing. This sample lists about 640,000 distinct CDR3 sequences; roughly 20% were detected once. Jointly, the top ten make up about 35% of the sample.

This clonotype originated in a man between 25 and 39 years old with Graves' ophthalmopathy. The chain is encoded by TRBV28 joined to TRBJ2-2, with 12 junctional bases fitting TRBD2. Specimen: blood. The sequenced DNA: TGTGCCAGCAGTTTAGCACTAGCGGGAGGTGGGGAGCTGTTTTTT. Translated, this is CASSLALAGGGELFF.